Following are 9 T cell receptor beta chains from one sample sequenced in a study of T cell repertoires in cytomegalovirus infection. No antigens are known for them. TCRdb re-derived calls from the reads in MiXCR, one entry per CDR3 protein. The sample carries some 800,000 distinct CDR3 sequences, approximately 32% recorded once. The sequences come from cultured CD8+ T cells from PBMCs, collected from culture after CMV antigen stimulation. These receptors were taken from a human donor in good health (CMV status not recorded). Some clones in this sample may be carry-over from other donors' samples.

This clonotype appeared a few times. The chain couples TRBV7-6 to TRBJ2-7; weak D call: TRBD2 (5 bases). This CDR3 region has 12 residues. V dropped 1 base and J dropped 6 bases, with 7 bases sitting between them. Germline CDR1 is SGHVS and CDR2 is FNYEAQ. The CDR3: CASSLDGGEQYF. Written as DNA, the CDR3 is TGTGCCAGCAGCTTAGACGGAGGCGAGCAGTACTTC. Full variable domain (outside the CDR3, taken from reference TRBV7-6 and TRBJ2-7): GAGVSQSPRYKVTKRGQDVALRCDPISGHVSLYWYRQALGQGPEFLTYFNYEAQQDKSGLPNDRFSAERPEGSISTLTIQRTEQRDSAMYRCASSLDGGEQYFGPGTRLTVT.

This clonotype has just a few counts. V usage is TRBV4-1 and J usage is TRBJ1-2; a weak D match, TRBD1 (6 bases). Germline CDR1 is MGHRA and CDR2 is YSYEKL. This CDR3 is built from 15 residues. The V end was cut by 1 base, the J end by 8 bases, with 17 bases between. CDR3 in amino acids: CASSQGTASGDGYTF. The CDR3, as DNA: TGCGCCAGCAGCCAAGGGACAGCCTCCGGGGACGGCTACACCTTC.

This clonotype was seen many times. The rearrangement joins TRBV7-2 to TRBJ2-7, with TRBD2 identical over 10 bases. Germline-derived CDR1 and CDR2 are SGHTA and FQGNSA. The CDR3 length is 15 residues. Unmatched junction bases numbered 3, after V lost 1 base and J lost 3 bases. The DNA for the CDR3 is TGTGCCAGCAGCTTAGAGGCTAGCGGGGGCTACGAGCAGTACTTC. This sequence encodes CASSLEASGGYEQYF.

The chain has TRBV7-9 and TRBJ2-1, with D possibly TRBD2 on 5 matching bases. V lost 2 bases and J 0 bases, leaving 17 bases between the germline ends. Per the germline V gene, CDR1 is SEHNR and CDR2 is FQNEAQ (reference sequence). The CDR3 extends over 18 amino acids. CDR3 loop: CASSLWVETTSSYNEQFF. Written as DNA, the CDR3 is TGTGCCAGCAGCTTATGGGTGGAGACTACCAGCTCCTACAATGAGCAGTTCTTC.

V and J are TRBV6-6 and TRBJ2-7; D is undetermined. Germline loops: CDR1 MNHNY, CDR2 SVGAGI (reference sequence). V lost 2 bases to trimming and J lost 5 bases, with 7 bases between them. The CDR3 covers 12 residues. CDR3: CASSYGVDEQYV. The DNA of the CDR3 is TGTGCCAGCAGTTACGGGGTTGACGAGCAGTACGTC.

The V call is TRBV4-3, the J call TRBJ1-2, with a weak D call TRBD1 (6 bases). This CDR3 is 17 amino acids long. Germline V gene lookup returns CDR1 LGHNA and CDR2 YSLEER. Trimming stripped 4 bases from V and 4 bases from J, with 22 bases between. CDR3 nucleotides: TGCGCCAGCAGCCCGAATCGTCGGGCAGGGGCAGGCTATGGCTACACCTTC. This codes for CASSPNRRAGAGYGYTF.

This clonotype was seen a few times. This chain joins TRBV7-9 and TRBJ2-7; TRBD1 is a possible D gene (5 bases). The CDR3 covers 13 residues. The V end was cut by 1 base, the J end by 5 bases, with 9 bases between. Germline values: CDR1 SEHNR, CDR2 FQNEAQ (reference sequence). CDR3 nucleotides: TGTGCCAGCAGCTTAGAGGGGATCCACGAGCAGTACGTC. It specifies CASSLEGIHEQYV.

This clonotype occurred a few times. The J gene is TRBJ2-1, the V gene TRBV6-6, with 9 nucleotides matching TRBD1. The CDR3 runs to 16 residues. The V gene end was trimmed by 6 bases and the J gene end by 4 bases; junction bases not matched to a gene: 10. CDR1 and CDR2 (germline): MNHNY, SVGAGI (reference sequence). The CDR3 coding sequence is TGTGCCAGCAGGAATCCCGGGACAGGGTATTACAATGAGCAGTTCTTC. This sequence encodes CASRNPGTGYYNEQFF.

This clonotype showed up just once. The chain carries TRBV20-1 and TRBJ2-7; D is perhaps TRBD2 (5 bases). This CDR3 spans 13 amino acids. Trimming shortened V by 4 bases and J by 2 bases, and 12 bases separated the two germline ends. Germline CDR1 reads DFQATT; CDR2 reads SNEGSKA (reference sequence). This chain's CDR3 is CSATWTGTYEQYF. In DNA form, the CDR3 reads TGCAGTGCTACCTGGACCGGGACCTACGAGCAGTACTTC.